The clone carrying this TCR beta chain was counted between two and nine times. These data originate in a study of blood T cell repertoires in COVID-19. Study background: The United States, Italy and Spain were the sources of the acute and convalescent COVID-19 samples. PBMCs, B-cell-depleted T cells, or T cells were the source of the cDNA or gDNA that made up the material.

V trimming: 2 bases; J trimming: 4 bases; junction bases outside the gene matches: 5. CDR1 and CDR2 from the germline V gene are SGHRS and YFSETQ. This CDR3 has 14 amino acids. Per the original data handling: Researchers report that nucleated cell counts were estimated from reference gene primer amplification. TCRdb's table, derived via immunoSEQ multiplex PCR, lists solely in-frame clones and lacks some. D and trimming were read from the DNA, whereas the V and J calls and clone size are those reported in that table. The sample consists of about 120,000 clones, roughly 84% of them appearing once. Sequenced material: peripheral blood. The source is a man aged 55 to 70 with acute or convalescent COVID-19. The chain joins TRBV5-1 to TRBJ1-1; 7 positions match TRBD1. CDR3 amino acids: CASSLQGFGTEAFF. The CDR3 nucleotides read TGCGCCAGCAGCTTACAGGGGTTTGGCACTGAAGCTTTCTTT.